A single sample is the source of the 5 T cell receptor beta chains below, sequenced in a study of T-cell reconstitution after alpha-beta-depleted transplantation in children. Preparing the TCRbeta library involved the use of unique molecular identifiers. TCRdb passed the PCR reads through MiXCR, listing each CDR3 protein once. The sample holds a few hundred thousand distinct CDR3 sequences, 27% seen once. The input for sequencing was PBMCs, taken before TCRalphabeta/CD19-depleted stem cell transplant. The origin of the receptors is a boy younger than two with Wiskott-Aldrich syndrome, due to receive a stem cell transplant.

This clonotype was counted a few times. The chain uses TRBV18 and TRBJ2-7, with 7 nucleotides matching TRBD1. The CDR3 runs 13 residues. In germline, CDR1 is KGHSH, CDR2 LQKENI. V trimming: 8 bases; J trimming: 3 bases; junction bases outside the gene matches: 7. The CDR3 coding sequence is TGTGCCAGCGCCGGACAGGCGTTCTACGAGCAGTACTTC. Residues: CASAGQAFYEQYF.

This clonotype was seen once. This sequence joins TRBV5-1 and TRBJ2-7, with 8 bases fitting TRBD2. The CDR3 is 16 residues long. Germline CDR1 reads SGHRS; CDR2 reads YFSETQ. Unmatched junction bases numbered 12, after V lost 1 base and J lost 6 bases. CDR3 bases: TGCGCCAGCAGCTTGCGACCAAAAGCGGGAGTCTCCGAGCAGTACTTC. Protein: CASSLRPKAGVSEQYF. The full variable domain, in which reference TRBV5-1 and TRBJ2-7 provide the parts outside the CDR3, is KAGVTQTPRYLIKTRGQQVTLSCSPISGHRSVSWYQQTPGQGLQFLFEYFSETQRNKGNFPGRFSGRQFSNSRSEMNVSTLELGDSALYLCASSLRPKAGVSEQYFGPGTRLTVT.

This clonotype was counted a few times. The V call is TRBV5-1, the J call TRBJ2-7; 12 bases map to TRBD2. This CDR3 comprises 16 residues. Trimming cost V 1 base and J 0 bases; bases outside gene matches: 2. CDR1 and CDR2 from the germline V gene are SGHRS and YFSETQ. The chain's CDR3 is CASSLRTSGASYEQYF. Here the CDR3 DNA reads TGCGCCAGCAGCTTGCGGACTAGCGGGGCCTCCTACGAGCAGTACTTC.

Written as DNA, the CDR3 is TGCGCCAGCAGCCAAGAAGGCGGGAAGGTCTCCTACAATGAGCAGTTCTTC. Protein: CASSQEGGKVSYNEQFF. V and J are TRBV4-1 and TRBJ2-1; the D gene is possibly TRBD2 (6 bases). V was cut by 0 bases and J by 0 bases, with 12 bases left in between. This CDR3 has 17 residues. The germline gives CDR1 MGHRA, CDR2 YSYEKL.

This clonotype occurred a few times. V usage is TRBV5-1 and J usage is TRBJ2-1, with 9 bases matching TRBD2. The V and J ends lost 4 bases and 10 bases, in that order; junction bases with no gene match: 9. The V gene's germline CDR1 is SGHRS and CDR2 YFSETQ. The CDR3 extends over 14 amino acids. The CDR3 reads CASSHPGLALEQFF. DNA for the CDR3: TGCGCCAGCAGCCACCCGGGACTAGCCCTCGAGCAGTTCTTC.